Included here is one TCR beta chain sequence, with context. Its antigen is unknown. Germline lookup yields CDR1 KGHSH and CDR2 LQKENI. V was shortened by 0 bases and J by 5 bases, with 14 bases between the two germline ends. CDR3 size: 16 residues. Conversion of TCR transcripts into cDNA relied on 5'RACE template switching, which added a universal primer site and UMIs. MiXCR was run by TCRdb on the 5' RACE reads, yielding one entry per CDR3 protein. In the table there are about 300,000 distinct CDR3 sequences, 3% to 4.5% of which are singletons. The data were obtained in a study of T cells after yellow fever vaccination. Study-wide results and limits: A secondary response was less intense yet reached its peak sooner, at day 5 versus 15. Once the booster was given, most primary-vaccination clones reappeared, at around 96% for CD4 and 85% to 90% for CD8. The bulk population could contribute abundant contaminating clonotypes to FACS-sorted repertoires.

The chain uses TRBV18 and TRBJ2-1, with D tentatively TRBD1 (5 bases). This clonotype was obtained from a man aged 18 to 29 who received the YFV17D yellow fever vaccine. The sequences come from PBMCs, collected 5 days after the yellow fever booster vaccination. CDR3 sequence reads: CASSPPVTDLHNEQFF. CDR3 nucleotides: TGTGCCAGCTCACCACCGGTGACAGATCTCCACAATGAGCAGTTCTTC.